Listed below are T cell receptor beta chains from one sample, sequenced in a study of OX40 agonist ivuxolimab in advanced cancers. Using immunoSEQ multiplex PCR, the repertoire was profiled, and TCRdb retains in-frame clones only, with some absent. The data show around 31,000 clones, 90% seen once. The starting material was CD4+ or CD8+ T cells sorted from blood, obtained in a trial of the OX40 agonist ivuxolimab. These receptors were obtained from an adult with an advanced solid tumor such as melanoma, head and neck, liver or kidney cancer. The conserved cysteine and the conserved F or W are not part of the CDR3 here. Fields, in order: clone size, V gene, J gene, CDR3 protein. Size values are once, few and many counts, or a class for expanded clones, and some rows have none.

clone size: -; V gene: TRBV28; J gene: TRBJ2-7; CDR3 protein: ASSPALSGRREQY
clone size: -; V gene: TRBV6-1; J gene: TRBJ1-4; CDR3 protein: AGSPGQEGEKLF
clone size: once; V gene: TRBV19; J gene: TRBJ2-5; CDR3 protein: ASSIQVGTGETQY
clone size: -; V gene: TRBV19; J gene: TRBJ2-1; CDR3 protein: ASAGNEQF
clone size: -; V gene: TRBV27; J gene: TRBJ2-5; CDR3 protein: ASSFSSGNQETQY
clone size: -; V gene: TRBV7-6; J gene: TRBJ1-6; CDR3 protein: ASSLVGLPLH
clone size: few; V gene: TRBV13; J gene: TRBJ1-2; CDR3 protein: ASTDGTGNYGYT
clone size: -; V gene: TRBV18; J gene: TRBJ2-5; CDR3 protein: ASSETDRGQETQY
clone size: -; V gene: TRBV28; J gene: TRBJ2-2; CDR3 protein: ASTSTPSREESTGELF
clone size: -; V gene: TRBV7-9; J gene: TRBJ2-3; CDR3 protein: ASSETSGGEDTQY
clone size: -; V gene: TRBV4-3; J gene: TRBJ1-2; CDR3 protein: ASSRSQGAGGYT
clone size: -; V gene: TRBV7-9; J gene: TRBJ2-2; CDR3 protein: ASSSGTGGLAVNTGELF
clone size: -; V gene: TRBV27; J gene: TRBJ2-1; CDR3 protein: ASSLNPSGEDEQF
clone size: -; V gene: TRBV27; J gene: TRBJ1-5; CDR3 protein: ASSFGENQPQH
clone size: -; V gene: TRBV4-1; J gene: TRBJ1-2; CDR3 protein: ASSQPDGSYGGYT
clone size: -; V gene: TRBV14; J gene: TRBJ2-1; CDR3 protein: ASSPTYNEQF
clone size: -; V gene: TRBV28; J gene: TRBJ2-3; CDR3 protein: ASSPRQGLRGGTDTQY
clone size: -; V gene: TRBV6-1; J gene: TRBJ2-7; CDR3 protein: ASKGQGYEQY
clone size: -; V gene: TRBV27; J gene: TRBJ1-2; CDR3 protein: ASRGAGRGYT
clone size: -; V gene: TRBV6-1; J gene: TRBJ2-5; CDR3 protein: ASRLGGNQY
clone size: -; V gene: TRBV4-1; J gene: TRBJ2-7; CDR3 protein: ASSQEGGAGYEQY
clone size: -; V gene: TRBV28; J gene: TRBJ1-5; CDR3 protein: ASSLSTGGGQPQH
clone size: -; V gene: TRBV27; J gene: TRBJ2-7; CDR3 protein: ASSLVAGQILYEQY
clone size: once; V gene: TRBV7-9; J gene: TRBJ1-2; CDR3 protein: ASSLGTSYGYT
clone size: -; V gene: TRBV4-3; J gene: TRBJ2-7; CDR3 protein: ASSLRLAGVVDEQY
clone size: few; V gene: TRBV27; J gene: TRBJ2-7; CDR3 protein: ASSFVGGYEQY
clone size: -; V gene: TRBV13; J gene: TRBJ1-1; CDR3 protein: ASSAGWGNTEAF
clone size: -; V gene: TRBV2; J gene: TRBJ1-2; CDR3 protein: ASSWTGGNGYT
clone size: once; V gene: TRBV10-3; J gene: TRBJ1-1; CDR3 protein: AISEKQGGVNTEAF
clone size: -; V gene: TRBV6-1; J gene: TRBJ2-7; CDR3 protein: ASTGENREQY
clone size: -; V gene: TRBV28; J gene: TRBJ1-6; CDR3 protein: ASRTGPSLPLWYNSPLH
clone size: -; V gene: TRBV5-1; J gene: TRBJ2-7; CDR3 protein: ASSLGQEQY
clone size: once; V gene: TRBV23-1; J gene: TRBJ2-7; CDR3 protein: ASSQSLGGQGAMGSRHEQY